This T cell receptor (beta chain) was profiled in a study of OX40 agonist ivuxolimab in advanced cancers. Clones were read by immunoSEQ multiplex PCR, and TCRdb kept only the in-frame ones, dropping some. The sample has about 120,000 clones; 80% to 90% are singletons. This CDR3 spans 14 amino acids. The germline CDR1 and CDR2 sequences are LNHNV and YYDKDF (reference sequence). Sequencing used CD4+ or CD8+ T cells sorted from blood, obtained in a trial of the OX40 agonist ivuxolimab. The chain has TRBV15 and TRBJ2-5, with D maybe TRBD2 (6 bases). The J call may be incorrect, as the DNA end agrees better with TRBJ2-7. This TCR derives from an adult with an advanced solid tumor such as melanoma, head and neck, liver or kidney cancer. In DNA form, the CDR3 reads TGTGCCACCAGCAGAGTTCGGAGGGATGGCGAGCAGTACTTC. Its translation: CATSRVRRDGEQYF.